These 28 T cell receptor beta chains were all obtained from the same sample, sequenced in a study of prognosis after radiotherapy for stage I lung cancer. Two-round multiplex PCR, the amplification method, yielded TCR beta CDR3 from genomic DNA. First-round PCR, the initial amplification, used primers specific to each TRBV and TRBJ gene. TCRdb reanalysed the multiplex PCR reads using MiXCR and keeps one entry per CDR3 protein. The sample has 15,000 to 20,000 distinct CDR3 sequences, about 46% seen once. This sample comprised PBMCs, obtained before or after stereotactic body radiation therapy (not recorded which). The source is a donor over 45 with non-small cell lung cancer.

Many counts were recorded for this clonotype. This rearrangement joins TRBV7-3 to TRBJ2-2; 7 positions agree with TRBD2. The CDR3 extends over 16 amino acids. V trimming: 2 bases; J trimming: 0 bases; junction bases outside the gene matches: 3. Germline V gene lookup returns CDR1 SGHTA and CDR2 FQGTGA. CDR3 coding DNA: TGTGCCAGCAGCTTAGGTCGGGGGGCGAACACCGGGGAGCTGTTTTTT. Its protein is CASSLGRGANTGELFF.

The CDR3 sequence is CASSPRLAGPYEQYF. DNA for the CDR3: TGTGCCAGCAGCCCCCGACTAGCGGGACCCTACGAGCAGTACTTC. This sequence joins TRBV27 and TRBJ2-7, with TRBD2 matching 11 bases. V gave up 6 bases and J gave up 2 bases; unmatched junction bases: 6. CDR3 length: 15 residues. CDR1 is MNHEY, CDR2 SMNVEV, per germline (reference sequence).

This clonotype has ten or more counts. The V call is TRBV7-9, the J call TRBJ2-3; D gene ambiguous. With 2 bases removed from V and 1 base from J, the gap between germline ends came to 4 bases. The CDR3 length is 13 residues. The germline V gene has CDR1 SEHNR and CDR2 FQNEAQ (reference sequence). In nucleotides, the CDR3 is TGTGCCAGCAGCTTACAGGGCACAGATACGCAGTATTTT. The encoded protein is CASSLQGTDTQYF.

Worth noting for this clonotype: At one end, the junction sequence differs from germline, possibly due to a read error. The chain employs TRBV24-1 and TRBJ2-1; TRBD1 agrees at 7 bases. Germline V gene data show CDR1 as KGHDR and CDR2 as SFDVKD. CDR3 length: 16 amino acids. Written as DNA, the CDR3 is TGTGCCACCAGTGATCCAGGGACAGCCTTCTACAATGAGAAGTTCTTC. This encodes CATSDPGTAFYNEKFF.

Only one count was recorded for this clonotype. The CDR3 sequence: CASSLVMRGKDTQYF. CDR3 nucleotides: TGTGCCAGCAGCTTGGTGATGAGGGGGAAAGATACGCAGTATTTT. The chain employs TRBV5-4 and TRBJ2-3; possibly TRBD1 for D (6 bases). The CDR3 is made up of 15 amino acids. Germline CDR1 is SGHNT and CDR2 is YYREEE (reference sequence). V was shortened by 0 bases and J by 5 bases, with 13 bases between the two germline ends.

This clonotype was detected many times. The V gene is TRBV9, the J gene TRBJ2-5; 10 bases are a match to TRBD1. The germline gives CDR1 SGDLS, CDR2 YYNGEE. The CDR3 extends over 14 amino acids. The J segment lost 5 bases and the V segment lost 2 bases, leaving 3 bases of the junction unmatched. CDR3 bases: TGTGCCAGCAGCGTCGGACAGGGGGGGGAGACCCAGTACTTC. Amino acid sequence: CASSVGQGGETQYF.

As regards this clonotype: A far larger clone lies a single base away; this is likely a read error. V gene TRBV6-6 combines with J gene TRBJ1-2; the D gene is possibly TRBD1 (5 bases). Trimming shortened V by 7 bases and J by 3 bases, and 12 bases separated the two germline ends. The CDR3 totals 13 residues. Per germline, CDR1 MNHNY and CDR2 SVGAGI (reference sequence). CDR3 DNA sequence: TGTGCCAGCAACACTCGGGGGGACTATGGCTACACCTTC. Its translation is CASNTRGDYGYTF.

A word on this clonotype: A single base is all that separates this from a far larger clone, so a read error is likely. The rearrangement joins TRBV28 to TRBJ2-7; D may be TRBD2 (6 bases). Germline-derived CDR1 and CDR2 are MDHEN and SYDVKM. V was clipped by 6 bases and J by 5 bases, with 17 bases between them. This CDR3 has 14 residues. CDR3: CASSVTPGSNEQYF. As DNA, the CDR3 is TGTGCCAGCAGCGTTACCCCCGGGAGTAACGAGCAGTACTTC.

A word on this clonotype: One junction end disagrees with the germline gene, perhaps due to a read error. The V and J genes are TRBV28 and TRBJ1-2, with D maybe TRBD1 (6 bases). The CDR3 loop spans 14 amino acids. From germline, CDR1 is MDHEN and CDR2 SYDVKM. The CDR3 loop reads CAGRDPDRSYGYTF. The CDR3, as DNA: TGTGCCGGCAGAGACCCCGACAGGTCCTATGGCTACACCTTC.

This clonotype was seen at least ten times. This CDR3 reads CAWSVKVAGWNTEAFF. CDR3 nucleotide sequence: TGTGCCTGGAGTGTAAAAGTTGCAGGGTGGAACACTGAAGCTTTCTTT. This chain joins TRBV30 and TRBJ1-1; D is possibly TRBD1 (5 bases). Germline-derived CDR1 and CDR2 are GTSNPN and SVGIG (reference sequence). The CDR3 is 16 residues long. Trimming removed 0 bases from V and 1 base from J, with 15 bases in between. The whole variable domain, filled in from reference TRBV30 and TRBJ1-1, reads SQTIHQWPATLVQPVGSPLSLECTVEGTSNPNLYWYRQAAGRGLQLLFYSVGIGQISSEVPQNLSASRPQDRQFILSSKKLLLSDSGFYLCAWSVKVAGWNTEAFFGQGTRLTVV.

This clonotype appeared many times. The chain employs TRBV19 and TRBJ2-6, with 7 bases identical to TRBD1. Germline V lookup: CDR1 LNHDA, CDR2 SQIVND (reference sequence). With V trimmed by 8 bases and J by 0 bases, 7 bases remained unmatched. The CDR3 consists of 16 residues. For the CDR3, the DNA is TGTGCCAGTTCCCGTGCAGGGGGCTCTGGGGCCAACGTCCTGACTTTC. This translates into CASSRAGGSGANVLTF.

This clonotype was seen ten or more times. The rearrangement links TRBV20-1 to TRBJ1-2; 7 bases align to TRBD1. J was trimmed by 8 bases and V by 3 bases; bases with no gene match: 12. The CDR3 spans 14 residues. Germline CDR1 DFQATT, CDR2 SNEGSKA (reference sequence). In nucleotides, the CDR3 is TGCAGTGCTAGGGGAGACAGGGCCGGTGGGGGCTACACCTTC. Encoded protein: CSARGDRAGGGYTF.

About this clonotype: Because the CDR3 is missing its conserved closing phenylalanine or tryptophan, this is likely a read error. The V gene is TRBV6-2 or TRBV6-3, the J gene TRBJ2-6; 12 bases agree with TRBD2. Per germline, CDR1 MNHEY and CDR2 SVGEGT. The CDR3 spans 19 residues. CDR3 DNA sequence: TGTGCCAGCAGTCCTGGACTAGCGGGAAGGGACTCTGGGGCCAACTTCCTGACTCTC. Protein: CASSPGLAGRDSGANFLTL.

Here the CDR3 reads CASSEGAGVNTGELFF. The CDR3 region has the DNA TGTGCCAGCAGTGAAGGGGCGGGAGTGAACACCGGGGAGCTGTTTTTT. This chain links TRBV6-2 or TRBV6-3 with TRBJ2-2; 7 positions agree with TRBD2. Germline V gives CDR1 MNHEY, CDR2 SVGEGT. V was pared by 5 bases and J by 1 base, with 7 bases of the junction left unmatched. The CDR3 runs to 16 residues.

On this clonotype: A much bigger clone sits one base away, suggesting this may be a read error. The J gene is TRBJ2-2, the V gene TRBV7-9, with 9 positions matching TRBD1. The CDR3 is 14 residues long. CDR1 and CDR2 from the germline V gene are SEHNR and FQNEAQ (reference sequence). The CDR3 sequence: CASSVGQGTVELFF. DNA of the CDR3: TGTGCCAGCAGCGTGGGACAGGGCACCGTGGAGCTGTTTTTT.

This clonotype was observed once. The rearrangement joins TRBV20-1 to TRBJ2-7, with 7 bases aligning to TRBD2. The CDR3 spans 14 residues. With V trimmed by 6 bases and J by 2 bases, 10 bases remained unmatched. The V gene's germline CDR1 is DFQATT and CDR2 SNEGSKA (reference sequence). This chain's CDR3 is CSAEGWGGTYEQYF. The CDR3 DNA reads TGCAGTGCCGAGGGATGGGGGGGGACCTACGAGCAGTACTTC.

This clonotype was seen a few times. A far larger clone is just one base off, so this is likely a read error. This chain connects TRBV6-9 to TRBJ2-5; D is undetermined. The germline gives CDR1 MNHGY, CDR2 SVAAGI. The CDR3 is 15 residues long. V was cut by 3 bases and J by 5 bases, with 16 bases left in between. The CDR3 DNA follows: TGTGCCAGCAGTTACCTGGGCAGTGCCGGGGAGACCCAGTACTTC. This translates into CASSYLGSAGETQYF.

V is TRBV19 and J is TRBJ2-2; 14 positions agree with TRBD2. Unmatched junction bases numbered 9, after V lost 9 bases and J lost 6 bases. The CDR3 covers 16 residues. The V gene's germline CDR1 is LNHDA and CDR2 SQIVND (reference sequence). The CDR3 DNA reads TGTGCCAGCAACGTAGGGACTAGCGGGAGTGCCGGGGAGCTGTTTTTT. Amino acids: CASNVGTSGSAGELFF.

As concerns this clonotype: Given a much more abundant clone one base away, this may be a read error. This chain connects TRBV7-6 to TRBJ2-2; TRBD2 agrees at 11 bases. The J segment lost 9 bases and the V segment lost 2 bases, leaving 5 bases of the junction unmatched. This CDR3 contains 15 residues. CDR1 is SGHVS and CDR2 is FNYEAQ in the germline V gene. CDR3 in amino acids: CASSLLTSGTWELFF. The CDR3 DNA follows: TGTGCCAGCAGCTTATTGACTAGCGGGACCTGGGAGCTGTTTTTT. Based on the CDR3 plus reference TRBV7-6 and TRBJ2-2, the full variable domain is GAGVSQSPRYKVTKRGQDVALRCDPISGHVSLYWYRQALGQGPEFLTYFNYEAQQDKSGLPNDRFSAERPEGSISTLTIQRTEQRDSAMYRCASSLLTSGTWELFFGEGSRLTVL.

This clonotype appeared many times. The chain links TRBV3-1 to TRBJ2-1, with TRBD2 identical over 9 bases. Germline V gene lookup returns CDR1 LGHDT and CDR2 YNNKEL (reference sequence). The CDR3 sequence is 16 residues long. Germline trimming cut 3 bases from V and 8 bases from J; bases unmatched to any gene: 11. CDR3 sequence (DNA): TGTGCCAGCAGCCACACTACCCTAGCGGGATCAGATGAGCAGTTCTTC. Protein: CASSHTTLAGSDEQFF.

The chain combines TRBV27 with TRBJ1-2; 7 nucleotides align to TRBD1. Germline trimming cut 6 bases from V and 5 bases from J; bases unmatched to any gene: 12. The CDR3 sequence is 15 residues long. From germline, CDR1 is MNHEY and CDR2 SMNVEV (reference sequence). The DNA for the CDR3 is TGTGCCAGCAGGGATCCGGGACAGTCCCTTTATGGCTACACCTTC. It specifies CASRDPGQSLYGYTF.

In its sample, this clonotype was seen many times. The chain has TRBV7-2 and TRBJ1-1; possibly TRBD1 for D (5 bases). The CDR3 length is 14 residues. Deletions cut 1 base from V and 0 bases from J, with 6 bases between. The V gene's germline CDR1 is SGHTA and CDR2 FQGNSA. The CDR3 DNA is TGTGCCAGCAGCTTAGGACAGTTGAACACTGAAGCTTTCTTT. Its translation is CASSLGQLNTEAFF.

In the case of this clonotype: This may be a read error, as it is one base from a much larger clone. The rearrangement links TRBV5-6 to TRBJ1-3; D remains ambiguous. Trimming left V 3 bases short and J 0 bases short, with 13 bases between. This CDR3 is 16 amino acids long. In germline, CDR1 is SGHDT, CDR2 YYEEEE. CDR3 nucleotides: TGTGCCAGCAGCTACCCTGGACCCGCCTCTGGAAACACCATATATTTT. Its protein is CASSYPGPASGNTIYF.

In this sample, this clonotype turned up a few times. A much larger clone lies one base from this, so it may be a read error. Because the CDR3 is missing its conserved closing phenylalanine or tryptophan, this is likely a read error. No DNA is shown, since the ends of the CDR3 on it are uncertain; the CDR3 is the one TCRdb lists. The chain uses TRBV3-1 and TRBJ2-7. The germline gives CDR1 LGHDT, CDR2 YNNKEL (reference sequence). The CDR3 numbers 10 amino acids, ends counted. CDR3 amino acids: CASRRTQITP.

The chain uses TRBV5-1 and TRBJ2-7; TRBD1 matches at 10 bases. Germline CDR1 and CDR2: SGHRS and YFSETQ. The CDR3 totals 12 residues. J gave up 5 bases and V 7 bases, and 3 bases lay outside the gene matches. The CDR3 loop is CASRGQGHEQYF. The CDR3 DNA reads TGCGCCAGCCGGGGACAGGGGCACGAGCAGTACTTC.

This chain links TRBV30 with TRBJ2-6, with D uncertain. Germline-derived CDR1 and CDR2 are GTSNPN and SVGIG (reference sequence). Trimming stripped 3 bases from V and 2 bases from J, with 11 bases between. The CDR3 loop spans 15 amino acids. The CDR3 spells CAWSRLFPGANVLTF. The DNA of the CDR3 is TGTGCCTGGAGCCGTCTGTTTCCTGGGGCCAACGTCCTGACTTTC. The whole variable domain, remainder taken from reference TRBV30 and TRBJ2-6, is SQTIHQWPATLVQPVGSPLSLECTVEGTSNPNLYWYRQAAGRGLQLLFYSVGIGQISSEVPQNLSASRPQDRQFILSSKKLLLSDSGFYLCAWSRLFPGANVLTFGAGSRLTVL.

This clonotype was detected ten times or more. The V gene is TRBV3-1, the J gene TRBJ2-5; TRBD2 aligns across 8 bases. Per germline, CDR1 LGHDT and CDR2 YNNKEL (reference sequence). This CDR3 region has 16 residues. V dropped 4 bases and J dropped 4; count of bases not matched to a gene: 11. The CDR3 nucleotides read TGTGCCAGCAGCCGCCAACCAAGCGGGAGTGGAGAGACCCAGTACTTC. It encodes CASSRQPSGSGETQYF.

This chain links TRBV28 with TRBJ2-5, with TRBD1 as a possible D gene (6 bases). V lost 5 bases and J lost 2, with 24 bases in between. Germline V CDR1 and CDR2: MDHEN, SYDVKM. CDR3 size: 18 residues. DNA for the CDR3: TGTGCCAGCAGTGCGCTAACCTCCGGGACAAACGATCAAGAGACCCAGTACTTC. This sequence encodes CASSALTSGTNDQETQYF.